What follows is one T cell receptor beta chain and its context. Antigen unknown. Germline V CDR1 and CDR2: DFQATT, SNEGSKA (reference sequence). This CDR3 has 15 residues. The V end lost 2 bases, the J end lost 4 bases, and 17 bases lay between the germline ends. Donors were systemically healthy Caucasian individuals from Russia aged roughly 6 to 90 years. The data were taken from a study of blood T cells in healthy people across ages. Study-wide results and limits: Because sorting was not performed, PBMCs prevented conclusive naive versus antigen-experienced comparison.

Combining a sample-barcoded 5' primer with a J-beta primer mix, a second PCR ran for roughly 7 to 12 cycles. All samples yielded 2.5 million or more CDR3-containing paired-end reads. In TCRdb, the 5' RACE reads were re-called with MiXCR into one record per CDR3 protein. Counted here are 1.5 million to 2 million distinct CDR3 sequences, just under 50% occurring once; the ten biggest clones make up roughly 2%. This receptor was identified in a woman aged 40 to 55 in good health. Sequencing was done on a sample of blood. The chain employs TRBV20-1 and TRBJ2-5, with D possibly being TRBD2 (5 bases). This chain's CDR3 is CSARTRGISSETQYF. CDR3 in DNA: TGCAGTGCTAGAACGAGAGGGATCTCGTCAGAGACCCAGTACTTC.